This entry lists 21 T cell receptor beta chains sequenced from one sample in a study of blood T cell repertoires in COVID-19 (TCRdb year 2020). Libraries were made using the immunoSEQ multiplex PCR assay. TCRdb provides this immuneACCESS table in a form limited to in-frame rearrangements. Some clones are lacking; in checked studies, under half of them reflect an unresolved V gene, and why the rest are absent is not known. The sample contains some 56,000 clones, around 82% of them found a single time. Of the sample, 7.2% falls within the top ten clones. Sequenced material: peripheral blood. The source is a man aged 60 to 69 with acute or convalescent COVID-19.

The chain couples TRBV5-1 to TRBJ2-2, with 7 bases matching TRBD1. The CDR3 covers 16 residues. With 1 base clipped from V and 1 base from J, the junction kept 4 bases outside the gene matches. Germline CDR1 reads SGHRS; CDR2 reads YFSETQ. DNA of the CDR3: TGCGCCAGCAGCTTGAGATGGACAGGGAACACCGGGGAGCTGTTTTTT. It codes for CASSLRWTGNTGELFF.

This chain joins TRBV4-1 and TRBJ2-2, with D tentatively TRBD2 (6 bases). The CDR3 runs 15 residues. Germline CDR1 reads MGHRA; CDR2 reads YSYEKL. Trimming removed 0 bases at V and 4 bases at J, with 9 bases between. The CDR3 sequence: CASSQDRGSTGELFF. DNA of the CDR3: TGCGCCAGCAGCCAAGACCGGGGGTCCACCGGGGAGCTGTTTTTT.

The chain combines TRBV11-2 with TRBJ2-7; no reliable D call. CDR3 length equals 13 residues. The V end was cut by 5 bases, the J end by 6 bases, with 14 bases between. Germline CDR1 reads SGHAT; CDR2 reads FQNNGV. This CDR3 is CASSPDRRFEQYF. DNA for the CDR3: TGTGCCAGCAGCCCCGATCGGCGGTTCGAGCAGTACTTC.

The chain links TRBV4-1 to TRBJ2-2; D might be TRBD2 (5 bases). Trimming removed 5 bases at V and 4 bases at J, with 14 bases between. The CDR3 totals 15 residues. CDR1 and CDR2 (germline): MGHRA, YSYEKL. Written as DNA, the CDR3 is TGCGCCAGCAGCGATGAGGGAAAGTTCACCGGGGAGCTGTTTTTT. It codes for CASSDEGKFTGELFF.

The count of this clone is one. A much larger clone differs by one base, so this may be a read error. This chain uses TRBV7-3 with TRBJ2-1; 12 nucleotides line up with TRBD2. Germline values: CDR1 SGHTA, CDR2 FQGTGA. The CDR3 loop spans 16 amino acids. V shed 5 bases and J 7 bases; nucleotides not matched to a gene: 9. CDR3 nucleotide sequence: TGTGCCAGCAGCCCAGCTCTAGCGGGGGGGGATAATGAGCAGTTCTTC. Protein sequence: CASSPALAGGDNEQFF.

The J gene is TRBJ2-5, the V gene TRBV7-2; 9 bases map to TRBD1. The CDR3 is made up of 15 amino acids. Trimming took 6 bases from V and 4 from J; bases not matched to a gene: 9. The germline CDR1 and CDR2 sequences are SGHTA and FQGNSA. CDR3 sequence reads: CASRLTGGGGETQYF. The CDR3 DNA is TGTGCCAGCAGGTTAACAGGGGGCGGGGGAGAGACCCAGTACTTC.

This chain uses TRBV28 with TRBJ1-3; D might be TRBD1 (5 bases). V was shortened by 6 bases and J by 0 bases, with 12 bases between the two germline ends. This CDR3 comprises 15 residues. The V gene's germline CDR1 is MDHEN and CDR2 SYDVKM. The CDR3 DNA is TGTGCCAGCAGACTCACAGGAAGCTCTGGAAACACCATATATTTT. Translation gives CASRLTGSSGNTIYF.

V and J are TRBV11-3 and TRBJ2-1; D ambiguous. This CDR3 spans 14 amino acids. Germline V gene data show CDR1 as SGHNT and CDR2 as YENEEA. Deletions cut 4 bases from V and 0 bases from J, with 7 bases between. CDR3 amino acids: CASSSGGSYNEQFF. DNA for the CDR3: TGTGCCAGCAGCTCAGGTGGCTCCTACAATGAGCAGTTCTTC. The full variable domain, in which reference TRBV11-3 and TRBJ2-1 provide the parts outside the CDR3, is EAGVVQSPRYKIIEKKQPVAFWCNPISGHNTLYWYLQNLGQGPELLIRYENEEAVDDSQLPKDRFSAERLKGVDSTLKIQPAELGDSAVYLCASSSGGSYNEQFFGPGTRLTVL.

The chain employs TRBV5-4 and TRBJ2-6; D is possibly TRBD1 (5 bases). Germline CDR1 and CDR2: SGHNT and YYREEE (reference sequence). This CDR3 is 16 amino acids long. V was pared by 4 bases and J by 0 bases, with 11 bases between. Written as DNA, the CDR3 is TGTGCCAGCAGCCCAGGACACCGCTCTGGGGCCAACGTCCTGACTTTC. Amino acid sequence: CASSPGHRSGANVLTF.

The V and J genes are TRBV6-5 and TRBJ2-3, with D perhaps TRBD2 (6 bases). This CDR3 comprises 15 residues. The germline CDR1 and CDR2 sequences are MNHEY and SVGAGI. V shed 10 bases and J shed 1 base, with 18 bases lying between them. CDR3 nucleotide sequence: TGTGCCACCGAAAGGAGGGCCCCCGGCACAGATACGCAGTATTTT. Protein product: CATERRAPGTDTQYF.

This clone has just one count. This chain uses TRBV5-6 with TRBJ2-5; TRBD1 matches 11 bases. V lost 4 bases to trimming and J lost 1 base; unmatched junction nucleotides: 3. Germline values: CDR1 SGHDT, CDR2 YYEEEE. This CDR3 has 15 residues. CDR3 DNA: TGTGCCAGCAGCCGGGACAGGGGGTTCCAAGAGACCCAGTACTTC. The encoded protein is CASSRDRGFQETQYF.

The V gene is TRBV2, the J gene TRBJ2-5; a possible D gene is TRBD2 (6 bases). The CDR3 has 13 residues. With 6 bases removed from V and 3 bases from J, the gap between germline ends came to 11 bases. The germline V gene has CDR1 SNHLY and CDR2 FYNNEI. The CDR3, as DNA: TGTGCCAGCAGACGGGACTCCAAAGAGACCCAGTACTTC. It is translated as CASRRDSKETQYF.

This chain connects TRBV28 to TRBJ2-1; 9 bases agree with TRBD2. CDR1 MDHEN and CDR2 SYDVKM come from the germline V gene. V was clipped by 8 bases and J by 6 bases; unmatched bases: 11. This CDR3 has 15 residues. CDR3 sequence (DNA): TGTGCCAGCCGCTATAGCGGGGGCGCGGGCAATGAGCAGTTCTTC. Translation: CASRYSGGAGNEQFF.

The J gene is TRBJ1-3, the V gene TRBV3-1 (or the pseudogene TRBV3-2), with a tentative D call TRBD1 (5 bases). The V end lost 3 bases, the J end lost 3 bases, and 18 bases lay between the germline ends. Looked up from germline, CDR1 is LGHDT and CDR2 is YNNKEL (reference sequence). The CDR3 has 17 amino acids. The CDR3 spells CASSHGPGMSLGNTIYF. CDR3 nucleotide sequence: TGTGCCAGCAGCCACGGCCCAGGGATGTCGCTTGGAAACACCATATATTTT.

The chain has TRBV7-2 and TRBJ2-5; D uncertain. Trimming stripped 5 bases from V and 8 bases from J, with 15 bases between. CDR3 size: 13 residues. The germline CDR1 and CDR2 sequences are SGHTA and FQGNSA. Here the CDR3 reads CASSPDITGTQYF. The CDR3 DNA is TGTGCCAGCAGCCCAGATATCACGGGTACCCAGTACTTC. The full variable domain, rest sourced from reference TRBV7-2 and TRBJ2-5, is GAGVSQSPSNKVTEKGKDVELRCDPISGHTALYWYRQSLGQGLEFLIYFQGNSAPDKSGLPSDRFSAERTGGSVSTLTIQRTQQEDSAVYLCASSPDITGTQYFGPGTRLLVL.

On this clone: At one end the junction does not follow the germline gene, possibly because of a read error. This sequence joins TRBV7-7 and TRBJ2-2; 9 nucleotides match TRBD1. Germline CDR1 SSHAT, CDR2 FNYEAQ (reference sequence). This CDR3 region has 15 residues. This chain's CDR3 is CASRPTGGADGELFF. The DNA for the CDR3 is TGTGCTAGCAGACCTACAGGGGGCGCGGACGGGGAGCTGTTTTTT.

The gene calls are TRBV3-1 (or the pseudogene TRBV3-2) and TRBJ1-1, with 9 nucleotides matching TRBD1. Germline assignment: CDR1 LGHDT and CDR2 YNNKEL (reference sequence). The V segment lost 4 bases and the J segment 4 bases; nucleotides outside the gene matches: 7. This CDR3 is built from 15 residues. The CDR3 region has the DNA TGTGCCAGCAGCCCCTGGACAGGGGCGGGCACTGAAGCTTTCTTT. This sequence encodes CASSPWTGAGTEAFF.

Only one count was recorded for this clone. This chain links TRBV30 with TRBJ2-3, with TRBD1 identical over 7 bases. Germline trimming cut 5 bases from V and 1 base from J; bases unmatched to any gene: 3. The germline V gene encodes CDR1 GTSNPN and CDR2 SVGIG (reference sequence). The CDR3 spans 13 residues. In DNA, the CDR3 is TGTGCCTGGGAAACAGGGGGCACAGATACGCAGTATTTT. Protein: CAWETGGTDTQYF.

In this sample, this clone turned up once. The V and J genes are TRBV6-2 or TRBV6-3 and TRBJ2-7, with D possibly matching TRBD2 (7 bases). The V gene's germline CDR1 is MNHEY and CDR2 SVGEGT. Trimming pared 0 bases from V and 6 bases from J, leaving 15 bases between. The CDR3 length is 15 residues. The CDR3 sequence is CASSYSAGAEGEQYF. The CDR3, as DNA: TGTGCCAGCAGTTACTCGGCGGGGGCGGAAGGCGAGCAGTACTTC.

This rearrangement joins TRBV11-2 to TRBJ1-2, with 7 bases aligning to TRBD1. The CDR3 covers 17 residues. Germline V gene data show CDR1 as SGHAT and CDR2 as FQNNGV. V shed 10 bases, J shed 2 bases, and the junction held 19 bases outside the gene matches. The CDR3 DNA is TGTGCCACCTTGAACCGGGGGCATGAGGGGGCCAACTATGGCTACACCTTC. Translation gives CATLNRGHEGANYGYTF.

V usage is TRBV5-6 and J usage is TRBJ1-1, with 10 bases fitting TRBD1. The CDR3 length is 15 residues. The V segment lost 5 bases and the J segment 1 base; nucleotides outside the gene matches: 5. CDR1 is SGHDT and CDR2 is YYEEEE in the germline V gene. The CDR3, as DNA: TGTGCCAGCAGGAGACAGGGGGCTGGGAACACTGAAGCTTTCTTT. It yields the protein CASRRQGAGNTEAFF.